This TCR beta chain was sequenced in a study of control samples from healthy donors and cancer patients. Germline-derived CDR1 and CDR2 are MGHRA and YSYEKL. This CDR3 comprises 19 residues. The V gene end was trimmed by 2 bases and the J gene end by 0 bases; junction bases not matched to a gene: 9. Repertoires were generated with immunoSEQ multiplex PCR, while TCRdb's copy carries only in-frame clones and drops some. The table records tens of thousands of clones, approximately 95% of them present only once. The source is a young man in good health. Sequencing was performed on blood. The gene calls are TRBV4-1 and TRBJ2-1, with 11 positions matching TRBD2. Here the CDR3 DNA reads TGCGCCAGCAGCCAATTTGGTGGGACTAGCGGAAACTCCTACAATGAGCAGTTCTTC. Residues: CASSQFGGTSGNSYNEQFF.